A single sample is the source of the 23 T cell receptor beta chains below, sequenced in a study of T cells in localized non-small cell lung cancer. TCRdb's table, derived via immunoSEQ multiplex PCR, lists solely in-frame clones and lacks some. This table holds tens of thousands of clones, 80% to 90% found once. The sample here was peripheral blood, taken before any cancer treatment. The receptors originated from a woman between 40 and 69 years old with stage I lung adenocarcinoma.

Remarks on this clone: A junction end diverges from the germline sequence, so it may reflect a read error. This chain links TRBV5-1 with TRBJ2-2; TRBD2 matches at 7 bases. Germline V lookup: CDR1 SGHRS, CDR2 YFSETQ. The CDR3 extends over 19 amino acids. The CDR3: CASSLSPPGTNQNAGELFF. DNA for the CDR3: TGCGCCAGCAGCTTGTCCCCCCCGGGGACTAACCAGAACGCCGGGGAGCTGTTTTTT.

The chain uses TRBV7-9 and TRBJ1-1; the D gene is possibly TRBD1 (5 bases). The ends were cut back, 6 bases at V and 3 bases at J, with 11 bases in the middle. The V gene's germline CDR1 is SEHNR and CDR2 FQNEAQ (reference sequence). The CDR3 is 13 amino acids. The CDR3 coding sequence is TGTGCCAGCAGACTGGGGGGGTACACTGAAGCTTTCTTT. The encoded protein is CASRLGGYTEAFF.

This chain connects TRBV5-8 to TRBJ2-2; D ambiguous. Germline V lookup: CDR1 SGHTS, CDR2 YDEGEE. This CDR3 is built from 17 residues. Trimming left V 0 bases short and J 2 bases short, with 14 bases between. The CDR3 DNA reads TGTGCCAGCAGCTTGGCCCATATGGGGATTAACACCGGGGAGCTGTTTTTT. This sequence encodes CASSLAHMGINTGELFF.

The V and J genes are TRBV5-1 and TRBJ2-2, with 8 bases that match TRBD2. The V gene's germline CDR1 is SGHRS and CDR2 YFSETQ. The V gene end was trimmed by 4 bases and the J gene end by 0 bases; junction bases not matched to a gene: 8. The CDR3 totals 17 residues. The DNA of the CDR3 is TGCGCCAGCAGCCCCGTCGCGGGGGGCACGAACACCGGGGAGCTGTTTTTT. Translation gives CASSPVAGGTNTGELFF.

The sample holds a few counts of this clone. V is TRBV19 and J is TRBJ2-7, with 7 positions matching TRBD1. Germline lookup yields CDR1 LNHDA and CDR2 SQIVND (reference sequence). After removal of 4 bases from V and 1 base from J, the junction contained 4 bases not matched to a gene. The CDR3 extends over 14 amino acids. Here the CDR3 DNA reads TGTGCCAGTAGTACGAGGACAGGATCCTACGAGCAGTACTTC. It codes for CASSTRTGSYEQYF.

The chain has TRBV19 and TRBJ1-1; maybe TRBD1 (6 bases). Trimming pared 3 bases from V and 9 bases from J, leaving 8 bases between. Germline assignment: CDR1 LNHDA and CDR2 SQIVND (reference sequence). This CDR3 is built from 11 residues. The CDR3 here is CASSITGKAFF. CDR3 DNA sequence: TGTGCCAGTAGTATCACAGGGAAAGCTTTCTTT. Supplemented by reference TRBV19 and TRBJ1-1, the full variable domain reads DGGITQSPKYLFRKEGQNVTLSCEQNLNHDAMYWYRQDPGQGLRLIYYSQIVNDFQKGDIAEGYSVSREKKESFPLTVTSAQKNPTAFYLCASSITGKAFFGQGTRLTVV.

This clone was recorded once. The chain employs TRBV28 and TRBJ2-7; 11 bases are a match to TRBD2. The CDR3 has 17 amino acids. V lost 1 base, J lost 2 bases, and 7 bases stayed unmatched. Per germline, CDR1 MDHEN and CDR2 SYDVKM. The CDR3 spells CASSLFSTSGTTYEQYF. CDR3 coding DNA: TGTGCCAGCAGTTTATTTTCGACTAGCGGGACGACCTACGAGCAGTACTTC.

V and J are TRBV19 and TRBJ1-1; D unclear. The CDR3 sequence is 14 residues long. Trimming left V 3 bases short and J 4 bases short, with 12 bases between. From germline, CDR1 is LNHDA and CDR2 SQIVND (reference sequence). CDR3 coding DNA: TGTGCCAGTAGTATCGGAGGGTTCCCCACTGAAGCTTTCTTT. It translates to CASSIGGFPTEAFF.

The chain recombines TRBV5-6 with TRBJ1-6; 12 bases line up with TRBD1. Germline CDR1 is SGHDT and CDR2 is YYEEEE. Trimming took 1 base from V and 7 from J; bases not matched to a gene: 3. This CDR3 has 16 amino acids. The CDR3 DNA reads TGTGCCAGCAGCTTGTTGGGACAGGGGGCGAATTCACCCCTCCACTTT. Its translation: CASSLLGQGANSPLHF.

CDR3 region: CASSLAGGLDSYNEQFF. The CDR3 DNA sequence: TGTGCCAGCAGCTTGGCGGGCGGCTTGGACTCCTACAATGAGCAGTTCTTC. This sequence joins TRBV11-2 and TRBJ2-1, with a possible D match to TRBD2 (5 bases). Trimming removed 3 bases at V and 0 bases at J, with 15 bases between. The CDR3 runs to 17 residues. Germline CDR1 is SGHAT and CDR2 is FQNNGV.

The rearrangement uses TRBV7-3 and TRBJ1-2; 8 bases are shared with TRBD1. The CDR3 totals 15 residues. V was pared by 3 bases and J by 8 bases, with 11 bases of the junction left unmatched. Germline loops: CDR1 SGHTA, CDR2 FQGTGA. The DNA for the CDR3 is TGTGCCAGCAGCTTGGGGTCAGACAGGGGACAGGGCTACACCTTC. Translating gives CASSLGSDRGQGYTF.

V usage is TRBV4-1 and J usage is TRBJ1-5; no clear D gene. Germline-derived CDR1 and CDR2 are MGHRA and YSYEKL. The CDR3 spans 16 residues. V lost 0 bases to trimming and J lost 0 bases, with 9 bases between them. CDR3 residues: CASSQERDYSNQPQHF. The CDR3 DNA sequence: TGCGCCAGCAGCCAAGAACGGGATTATAGCAATCAGCCCCAGCATTTT.

The CDR3 loop reads CASSPRPVYQETQYF. CDR3 sequence (DNA): TGCGCCAGCAGCCCAAGACCCGTGTACCAAGAGACCCAGTACTTC. The gene calls are TRBV5-1 and TRBJ2-5; D unresolved. Trimming took off 4 bases at V and 0 bases at J, with 13 bases between the two ends. Germline loops: CDR1 SGHRS, CDR2 YFSETQ. This CDR3 contains 15 residues.

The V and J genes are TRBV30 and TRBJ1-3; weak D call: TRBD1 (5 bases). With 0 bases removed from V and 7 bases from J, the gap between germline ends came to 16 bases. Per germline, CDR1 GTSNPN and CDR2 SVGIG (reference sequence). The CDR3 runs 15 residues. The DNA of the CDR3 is TGTGCCTGGAGTGTAAAGCTGGGGCAGATCAACACCATATATTTT. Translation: CAWSVKLGQINTIYF.

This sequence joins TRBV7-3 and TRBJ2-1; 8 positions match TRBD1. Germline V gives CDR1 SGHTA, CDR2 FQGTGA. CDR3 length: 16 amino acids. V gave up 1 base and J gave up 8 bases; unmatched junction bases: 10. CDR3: CASSLRAATGVDEQFF. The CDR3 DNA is TGTGCCAGCAGCTTAAGGGCCGCGACAGGGGTAGATGAGCAGTTCTTC.

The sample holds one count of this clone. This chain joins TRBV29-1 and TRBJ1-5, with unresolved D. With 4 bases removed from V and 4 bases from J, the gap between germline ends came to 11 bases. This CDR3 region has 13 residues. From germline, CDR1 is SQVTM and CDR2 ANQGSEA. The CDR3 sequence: CSVGEARNQPQHF. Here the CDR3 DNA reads TGCAGCGTTGGAGAGGCGAGGAATCAGCCCCAGCATTTT.

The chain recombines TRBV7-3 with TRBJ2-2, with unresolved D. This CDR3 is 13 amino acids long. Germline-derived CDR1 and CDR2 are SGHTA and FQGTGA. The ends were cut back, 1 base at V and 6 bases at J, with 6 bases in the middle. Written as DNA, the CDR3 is TGTGCCAGCAGCTTAAAGGCGGCCGGGGAGCTGTTTTTT. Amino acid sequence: CASSLKAAGELFF.

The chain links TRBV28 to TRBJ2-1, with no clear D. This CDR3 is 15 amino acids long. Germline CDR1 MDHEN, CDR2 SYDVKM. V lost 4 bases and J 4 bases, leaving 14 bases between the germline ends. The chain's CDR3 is CASSSPQLRYNEQFF. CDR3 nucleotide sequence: TGTGCCAGCAGTTCCCCGCAACTGAGATACAATGAGCAGTTCTTC.

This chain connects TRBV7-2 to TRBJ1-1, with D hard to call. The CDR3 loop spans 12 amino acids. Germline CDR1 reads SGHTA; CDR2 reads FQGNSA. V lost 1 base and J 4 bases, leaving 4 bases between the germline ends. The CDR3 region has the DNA TGTGCCAGCAGCTTAGGGCTCACTGAAGCTTTCTTT. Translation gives CASSLGLTEAFF.

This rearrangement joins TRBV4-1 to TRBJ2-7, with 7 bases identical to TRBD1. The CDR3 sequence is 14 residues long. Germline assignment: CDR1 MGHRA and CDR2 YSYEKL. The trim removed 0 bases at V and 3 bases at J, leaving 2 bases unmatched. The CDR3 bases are TGCGCCAGCAGCCAAGATGACAGGGACTACGAGCAGTACTTC. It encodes CASSQDDRDYEQYF.

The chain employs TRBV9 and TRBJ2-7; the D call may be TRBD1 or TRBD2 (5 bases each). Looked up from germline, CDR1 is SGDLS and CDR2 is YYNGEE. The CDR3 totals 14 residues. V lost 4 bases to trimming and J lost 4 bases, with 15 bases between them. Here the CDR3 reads CASSPPGPIYEQYF. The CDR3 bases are TGTGCCAGCAGCCCTCCGGGACCGATTTACGAGCAGTACTTC.

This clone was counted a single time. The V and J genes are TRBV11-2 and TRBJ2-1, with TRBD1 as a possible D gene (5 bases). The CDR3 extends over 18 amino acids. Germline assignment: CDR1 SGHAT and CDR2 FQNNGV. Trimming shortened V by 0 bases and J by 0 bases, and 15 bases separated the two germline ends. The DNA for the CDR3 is TGTGCCAGCAGCTTAGATCTGATAGGGGATTACTCCTACAATGAGCAGTTCTTC. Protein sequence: CASSLDLIGDYSYNEQFF.

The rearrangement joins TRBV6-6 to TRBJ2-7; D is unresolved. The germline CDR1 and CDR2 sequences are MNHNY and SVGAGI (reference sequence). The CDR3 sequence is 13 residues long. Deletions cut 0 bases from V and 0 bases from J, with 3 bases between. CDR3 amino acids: CASSYSSSYEQYF. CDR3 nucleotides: TGTGCCAGCAGTTACTCCAGCTCCTACGAGCAGTACTTC.